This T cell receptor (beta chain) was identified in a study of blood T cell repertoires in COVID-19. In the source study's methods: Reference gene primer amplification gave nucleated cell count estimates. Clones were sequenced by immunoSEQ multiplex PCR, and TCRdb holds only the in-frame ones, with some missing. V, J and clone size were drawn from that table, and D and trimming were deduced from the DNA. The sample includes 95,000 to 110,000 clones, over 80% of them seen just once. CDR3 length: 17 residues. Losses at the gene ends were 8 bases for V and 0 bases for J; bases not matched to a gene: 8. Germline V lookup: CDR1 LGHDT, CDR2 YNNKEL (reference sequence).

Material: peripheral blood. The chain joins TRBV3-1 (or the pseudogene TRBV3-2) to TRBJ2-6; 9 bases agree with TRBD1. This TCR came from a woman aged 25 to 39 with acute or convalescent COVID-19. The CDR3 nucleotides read TGTGCCAGCCAGGGACAGGGTGCCCTCTCTGGGGCCAACGTCCTGACTTTC. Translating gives CASQGQGALSGANVLTF.